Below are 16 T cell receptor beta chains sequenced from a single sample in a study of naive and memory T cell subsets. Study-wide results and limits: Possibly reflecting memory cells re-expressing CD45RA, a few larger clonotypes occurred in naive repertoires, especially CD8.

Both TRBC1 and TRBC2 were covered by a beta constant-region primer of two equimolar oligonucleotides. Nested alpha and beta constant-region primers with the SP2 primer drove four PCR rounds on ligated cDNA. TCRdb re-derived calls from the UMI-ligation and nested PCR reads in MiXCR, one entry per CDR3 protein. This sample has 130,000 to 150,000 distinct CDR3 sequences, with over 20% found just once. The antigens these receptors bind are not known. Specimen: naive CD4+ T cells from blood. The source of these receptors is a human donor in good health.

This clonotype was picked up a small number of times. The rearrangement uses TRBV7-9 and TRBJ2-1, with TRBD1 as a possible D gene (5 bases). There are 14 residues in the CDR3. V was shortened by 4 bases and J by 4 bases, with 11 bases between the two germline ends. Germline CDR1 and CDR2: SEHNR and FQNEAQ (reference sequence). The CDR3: CASSSRRQYNEQFF. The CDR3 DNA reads TGTGCCAGCAGCTCTCGAAGACAGTACAATGAGCAGTTCTTC.

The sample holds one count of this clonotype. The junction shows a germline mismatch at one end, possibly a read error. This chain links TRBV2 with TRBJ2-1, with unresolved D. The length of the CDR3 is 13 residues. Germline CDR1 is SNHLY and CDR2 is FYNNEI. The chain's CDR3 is CATSEGSRNEQFF. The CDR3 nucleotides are TGTGCCACCAGTGAAGGGTCTCGTAATGAGCAGTTCTTC.

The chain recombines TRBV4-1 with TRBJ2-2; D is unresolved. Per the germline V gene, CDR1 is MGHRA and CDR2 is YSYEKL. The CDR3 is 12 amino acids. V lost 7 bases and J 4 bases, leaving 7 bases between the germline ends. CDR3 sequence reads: CASNPGTGELFF. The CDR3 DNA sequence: TGCGCCAGCAACCCCGGCACCGGGGAGCTGTTTTTT.

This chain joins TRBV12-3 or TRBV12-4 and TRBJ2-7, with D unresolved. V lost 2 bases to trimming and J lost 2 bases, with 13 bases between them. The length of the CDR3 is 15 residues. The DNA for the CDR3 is TGTGCCAGCAGTTTATCACCGACAAGGACCTACGAGCAGTACTTC. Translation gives CASSLSPTRTYEQYF.

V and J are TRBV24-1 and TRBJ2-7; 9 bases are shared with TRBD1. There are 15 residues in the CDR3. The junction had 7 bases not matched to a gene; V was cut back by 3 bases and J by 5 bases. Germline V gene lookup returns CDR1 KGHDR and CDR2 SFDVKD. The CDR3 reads CATSDAGTGIHEQYF. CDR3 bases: TGTGCCACCAGTGATGCCGGGACAGGGATCCACGAGCAGTACTTC.

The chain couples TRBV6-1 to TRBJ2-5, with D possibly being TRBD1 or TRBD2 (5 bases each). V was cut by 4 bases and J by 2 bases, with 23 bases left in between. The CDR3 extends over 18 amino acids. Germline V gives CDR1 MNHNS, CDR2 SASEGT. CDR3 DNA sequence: TGTGCCAGCAGTGGGGGACGGTTAAACATCCCCTCTCAAGAGACCCAGTACTTC. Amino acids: CASSGGRLNIPSQETQYF.

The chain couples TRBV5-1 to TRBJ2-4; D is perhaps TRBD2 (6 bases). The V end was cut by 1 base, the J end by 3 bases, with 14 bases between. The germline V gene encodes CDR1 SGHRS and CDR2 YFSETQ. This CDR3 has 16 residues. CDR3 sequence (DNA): TGCGCCAGCAGCTTGATCGCGTCCGGGGGCAAAAACATTCAGTACTTC. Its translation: CASSLIASGGKNIQYF.

The CDR3 DNA is TGTGCCAGCAGCCCCGGCGGGGGATGGCCCCAGCATTTT. Residues: CASSPGGGWPQHF. The chain carries TRBV5-5 and TRBJ1-5; tentatively, D is TRBD1 (5 bases). In germline, CDR1 is SGHKS, CDR2 YYEKEE (reference sequence). Trimming took off 4 bases at V and 9 bases at J, with 14 bases between the two ends. The CDR3 is 13 amino acids.

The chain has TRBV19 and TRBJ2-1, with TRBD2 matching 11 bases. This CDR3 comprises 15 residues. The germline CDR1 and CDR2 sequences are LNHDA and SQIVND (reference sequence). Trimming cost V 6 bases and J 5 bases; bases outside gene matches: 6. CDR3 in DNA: TGTGCCAGTAGCCTAGCGGGAGGCAACCACAATGAGCAGTTCTTC. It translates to CASSLAGGNHNEQFF.

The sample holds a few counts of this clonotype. CDR3 sequence: CASSYSLQGPYYEQYF. DNA of the CDR3: TGTGCCAGCAGTTACTCGCTCCAGGGTCCCTACTACGAGCAGTACTTC. V and J are TRBV6-5 and TRBJ2-7; D is perhaps TRBD1 (5 bases). This CDR3 spans 16 amino acids. Trimming removed 0 bases from V and 3 bases from J, with 15 bases in between. The V gene's germline CDR1 is MNHEY and CDR2 SVGAGI.

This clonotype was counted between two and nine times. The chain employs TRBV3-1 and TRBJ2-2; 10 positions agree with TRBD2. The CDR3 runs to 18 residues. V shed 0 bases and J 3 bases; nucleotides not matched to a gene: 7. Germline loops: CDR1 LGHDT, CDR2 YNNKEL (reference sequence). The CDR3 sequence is CASSQDPGTSAYTGELFF. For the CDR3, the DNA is TGTGCCAGCAGCCAAGACCCGGGGACTAGCGCCTACACCGGGGAGCTGTTTTTT.

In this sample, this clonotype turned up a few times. CDR3 residues: CASSRIVGGTDTQYF. For the CDR3, the DNA is TGTGCCAGCAGCCGCATCGTGGGCGGCACAGATACGCAGTATTTT. V gene TRBV7-2 combines with J gene TRBJ2-3; D is undetermined. The length of the CDR3 is 15 residues. CDR1 and CDR2 (germline): SGHTA, FQGNSA. Trimming pared 5 bases from V and 1 base from J, leaving 13 bases between.

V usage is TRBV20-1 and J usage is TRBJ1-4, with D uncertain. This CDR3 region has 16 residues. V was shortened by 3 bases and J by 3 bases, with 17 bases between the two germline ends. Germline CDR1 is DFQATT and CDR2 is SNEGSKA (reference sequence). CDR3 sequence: CSASHREGISNEKLFF. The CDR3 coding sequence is TGCAGTGCTAGTCATAGGGAAGGGATTTCTAATGAAAAACTGTTTTTT.

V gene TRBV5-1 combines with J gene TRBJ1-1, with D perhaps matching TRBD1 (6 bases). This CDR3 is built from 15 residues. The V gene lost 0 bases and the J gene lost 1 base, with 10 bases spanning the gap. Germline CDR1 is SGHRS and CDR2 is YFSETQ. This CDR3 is CASSLAGARNTEAFF. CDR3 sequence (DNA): TGCGCCAGCAGCTTGGCAGGGGCCCGGAACACTGAAGCTTTCTTT.

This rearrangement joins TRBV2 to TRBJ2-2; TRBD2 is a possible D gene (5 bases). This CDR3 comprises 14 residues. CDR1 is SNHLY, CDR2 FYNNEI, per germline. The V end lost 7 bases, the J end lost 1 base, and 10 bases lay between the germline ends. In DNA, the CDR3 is TGTGCCAGCACTCTTCGGGAGAACACCGGGGAGCTGTTTTTT. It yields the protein CASTLRENTGELFF.

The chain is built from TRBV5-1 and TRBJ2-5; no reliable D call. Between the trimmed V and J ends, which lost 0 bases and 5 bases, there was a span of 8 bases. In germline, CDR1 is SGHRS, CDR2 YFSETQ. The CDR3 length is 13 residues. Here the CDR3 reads CASSLVRGETQYF. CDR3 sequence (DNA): TGCGCCAGCAGCTTGGTTAGAGGCGAGACCCAGTACTTC.